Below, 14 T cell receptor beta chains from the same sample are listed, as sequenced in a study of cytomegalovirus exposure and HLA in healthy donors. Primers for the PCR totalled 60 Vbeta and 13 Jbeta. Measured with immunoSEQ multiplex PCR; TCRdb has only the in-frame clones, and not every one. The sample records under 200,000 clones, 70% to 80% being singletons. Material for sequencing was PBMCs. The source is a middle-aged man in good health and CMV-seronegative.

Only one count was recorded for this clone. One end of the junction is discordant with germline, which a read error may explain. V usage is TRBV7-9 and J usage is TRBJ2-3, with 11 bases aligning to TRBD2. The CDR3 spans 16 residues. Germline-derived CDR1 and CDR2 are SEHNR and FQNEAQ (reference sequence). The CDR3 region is CSSSLGTSGITDTQYF. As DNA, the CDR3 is TGTTCCAGCAGCCTGGGGACTAGCGGCATCACAGATACGCAGTATTTT.

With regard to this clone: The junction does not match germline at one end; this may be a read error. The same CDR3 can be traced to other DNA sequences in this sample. In DNA, the CDR3 is TGTTCCAGCAGCCTAGTCGGAGAGACCCAGTACTTC. Its protein product is CSSSLVGETQYF. The rearrangement links TRBV7-9 to TRBJ2-5; D remains unclear. The CDR3 contains 12 residues. The germline V gene has CDR1 SEHNR and CDR2 FQNEAQ (reference sequence).

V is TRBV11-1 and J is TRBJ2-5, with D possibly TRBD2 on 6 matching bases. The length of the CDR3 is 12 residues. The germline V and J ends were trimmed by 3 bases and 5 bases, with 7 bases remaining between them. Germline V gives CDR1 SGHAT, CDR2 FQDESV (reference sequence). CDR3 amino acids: CASSFAGETQYF. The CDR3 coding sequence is TGTGCCAGCAGCTTTGCGGGGGAGACCCAGTACTTC.

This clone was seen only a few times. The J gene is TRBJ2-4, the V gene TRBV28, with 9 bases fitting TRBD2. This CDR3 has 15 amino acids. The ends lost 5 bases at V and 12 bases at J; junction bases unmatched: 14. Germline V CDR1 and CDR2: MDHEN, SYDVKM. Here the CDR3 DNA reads TGTGCCAGCAGTATGACTAGCGGAGGGGGGGTCAGTCAGTACTTC. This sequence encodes CASSMTSGGGVSQYF.

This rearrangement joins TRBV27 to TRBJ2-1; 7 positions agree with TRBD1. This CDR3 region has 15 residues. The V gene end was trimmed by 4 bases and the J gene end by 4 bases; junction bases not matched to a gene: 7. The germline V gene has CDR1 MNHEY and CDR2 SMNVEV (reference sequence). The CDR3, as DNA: TGTGCCAGCAGTTCCAGACAGGGACCATACAATGAGCAGTTCTTC. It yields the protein CASSSRQGPYNEQFF.

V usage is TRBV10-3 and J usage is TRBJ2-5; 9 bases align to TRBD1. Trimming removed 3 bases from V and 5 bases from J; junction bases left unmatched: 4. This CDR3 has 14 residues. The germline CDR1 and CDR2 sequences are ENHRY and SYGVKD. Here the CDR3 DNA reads TGTGCCATCAGTGATGACAGGGGGAGGGAGACCCAGTACTTC. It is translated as CAISDDRGRETQYF.

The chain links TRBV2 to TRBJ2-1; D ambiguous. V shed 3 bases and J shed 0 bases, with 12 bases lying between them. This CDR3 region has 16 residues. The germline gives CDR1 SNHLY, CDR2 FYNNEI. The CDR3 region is CASSDLARSSYNEQFF. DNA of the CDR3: TGTGCCAGCAGTGATCTGGCGAGGAGCTCCTACAATGAGCAGTTCTTC.

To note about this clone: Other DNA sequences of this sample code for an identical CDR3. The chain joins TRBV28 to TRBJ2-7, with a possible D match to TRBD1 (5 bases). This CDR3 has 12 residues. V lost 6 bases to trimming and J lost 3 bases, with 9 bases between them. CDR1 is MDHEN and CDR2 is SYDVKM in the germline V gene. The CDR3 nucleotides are TGTGCCAGCAGCCTCCAGGGCTACGAGCAGTACTTC. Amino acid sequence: CASSLQGYEQYF.

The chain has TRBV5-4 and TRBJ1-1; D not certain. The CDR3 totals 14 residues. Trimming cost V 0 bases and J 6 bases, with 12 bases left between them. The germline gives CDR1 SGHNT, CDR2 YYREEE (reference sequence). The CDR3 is CASSLGERGAEAFF. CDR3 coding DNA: TGTGCCAGCAGCTTGGGGGAGAGAGGCGCTGAAGCTTTCTTT.

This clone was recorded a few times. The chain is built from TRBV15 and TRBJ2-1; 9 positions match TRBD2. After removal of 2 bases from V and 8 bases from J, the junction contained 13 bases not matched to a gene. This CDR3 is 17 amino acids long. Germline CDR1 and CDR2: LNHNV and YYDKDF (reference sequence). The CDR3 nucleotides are TGTGCCACCAGCAGATATCTGGCGGGAGGGCCATCGGATGAGCAGTTCTTC. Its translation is CATSRYLAGGPSDEQFF.

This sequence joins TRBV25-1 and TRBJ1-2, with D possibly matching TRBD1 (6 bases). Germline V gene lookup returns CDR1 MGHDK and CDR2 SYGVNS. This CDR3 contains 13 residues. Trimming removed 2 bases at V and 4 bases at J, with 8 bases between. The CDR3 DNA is TGTGCCAGCAGTGAAAGGACAGCCTATGGCTACACCTTC. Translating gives CASSERTAYGYTF.

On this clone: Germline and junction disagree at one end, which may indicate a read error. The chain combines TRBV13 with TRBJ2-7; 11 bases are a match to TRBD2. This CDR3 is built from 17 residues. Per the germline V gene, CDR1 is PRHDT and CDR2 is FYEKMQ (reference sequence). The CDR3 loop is CASSTRGGTSGSYEQHF. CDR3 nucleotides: TGTGCCAGCAGCACCCGAGGGGGGACTAGCGGAAGCTACGAGCAGCACTTC.

The CDR3 sequence is CASSLEAGDSYTF. The DNA for the CDR3 is TGTGCCAGCAGCTTGGAAGCCGGGGATAGCTACACCTTC. The V and J genes are TRBV5-6 and TRBJ1-2; D gene unclear. Germline V gene data show CDR1 as SGHDT and CDR2 as YYEEEE. V dropped 0 bases and J dropped 9 bases, with 12 bases sitting between them. The CDR3 extends over 13 amino acids.

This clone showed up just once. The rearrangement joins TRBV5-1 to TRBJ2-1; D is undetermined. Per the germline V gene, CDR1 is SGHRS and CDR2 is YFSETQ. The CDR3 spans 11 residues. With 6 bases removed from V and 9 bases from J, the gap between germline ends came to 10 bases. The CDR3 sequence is CASTSGLEQFF. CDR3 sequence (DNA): TGCGCCAGCACCTCCGGTCTTGAGCAGTTCTTC.